A selection of T cell receptor beta chains follows, all from one sample in a study of cytomegalovirus exposure and HLA in healthy donors. Produced via immunoSEQ multiplex PCR; TCRdb's table is partial and in-frame only. The table shows roughly 150,000 clones, with 77% occurring only once. Sample: PBMCs. These receptors all stem from a male donor in good health and CMV-seronegative. CDR3s include the opening cysteine and the closing phenylalanine or tryptophan. Each record gives: CDR3 DNA, CDR3 protein, J gene, clone size, D gene, V gene. A D gene is named only where the DNA matches it firmly. Clone size, where shown, is once, few, many, or a class for clones that have expanded.

CDR3 DNA: TGCGCCAGCAGCCGACAGGGATTCGGCACAGATACGCAGTATTTT
CDR3 protein: CASSRQGFGTDTQYF
J gene: TRBJ2-3
clone size: .
D gene: TRBD1
V gene: TRBV4-3

CDR3 DNA: TGTGCCAGCAGTGATCGTTCAGGGTCTATTGGAAACACCATATATTTT
CDR3 protein: CASSDRSGSIGNTIYF
J gene: TRBJ1-3
clone size: .
D gene: .
V gene: TRBV6-1

CDR3 DNA: TGTGCCAGCGGGACAGGGATGAACACCGGGGAGCTGTTTTTT
CDR3 protein: CASGTGMNTGELFF
J gene: TRBJ2-2
clone size: .
D gene: TRBD1
V gene: TRBV4-2

CDR3 DNA: TGTGCCAGCAGCGGATTTGGACAGGGGCGGCGAGAGACCCAGTACTTC
CDR3 protein: CASSGFGQGRRETQYF
J gene: TRBJ2-5
clone size: .
D gene: TRBD1
V gene: TRBV9

CDR3 DNA: TGTGCCAGCAGCATGGGACAGGGCGGTGGCTACACCTTC
CDR3 protein: CASSMGQGGGYTF
J gene: TRBJ1-2
clone size: .
D gene: TRBD1
V gene: TRBV6-5

CDR3 DNA: TGTGCCAGCAGTGAACTAGGAACAGATACGCAGTATTTT
CDR3 protein: CASSELGTDTQYF
J gene: TRBJ2-3
clone size: few
D gene: .
V gene: TRBV2

CDR3 DNA: TGTGCCAGCAGCCAAACTCCCTCCGGACAGGGGACCAACGTCCTGACTTTC
CDR3 protein: CASSQTPSGQGTNVLTF
J gene: TRBJ2-6
clone size: .
D gene: TRBD1
V gene: TRBV4-2

CDR3 DNA: TGTGCCAGCAGCCAAGAATGGGACAGAACTAACTATGGCTACACCTTC
CDR3 protein: CASSQEWDRTNYGYTF
J gene: TRBJ1-2
clone size: few
D gene: TRBD1
V gene: TRBV14

CDR3 DNA: TGTGCCAGCAGTTTACCCGGACTAGCGGGGGGACTAATTTACGAGCAGTACTTC
CDR3 protein: CASSLPGLAGGLIYEQYF
J gene: TRBJ2-7
clone size: .
D gene: TRBD2
V gene: TRBV28

CDR3 DNA: TGTGCCAGCAGTTACCTGCAGGGGAACTGTGGCTACACCTTC
CDR3 protein: CASSYLQGNCGYTF
J gene: TRBJ1-2
clone size: .
D gene: .
V gene: TRBV6-5

CDR3 DNA: TGTGCCAGTAGTATGAGGACTGCTTCCTACAATGAGCAGTTCTTC
CDR3 protein: CASSMRTASYNEQFF
J gene: TRBJ2-1
clone size: few
D gene: .
V gene: TRBV19

CDR3 DNA: TGTGCCGCACAGAGGACAGGCAATCAGCCCCAGCATTTT
CDR3 protein: CAAQRTGNQPQHF
J gene: TRBJ1-5
clone size: .
D gene: .
V gene: TRBV2

CDR3 DNA: TGTGCCTGGAGTGTACACGCAGGTGTAAGGGAAGCTTTCTTT
CDR3 protein: CAWSVHAGVREAFF
J gene: TRBJ1-1
clone size: .
D gene: .
V gene: TRBV30

CDR3 DNA: TGTGCCACCAGCAGAGGACAGGGCGTAGCGTCGGCCCAGTACTTC
CDR3 protein: CATSRGQGVASAQYF
J gene: TRBJ2-5
clone size: .
D gene: TRBD1
V gene: TRBV15

CDR3 DNA: TGTGCCAGCAGCCAGACTAGCGCTGTAGAGTACGAGCAGTACTTC
CDR3 protein: CASSQTSAVEYEQYF
J gene: TRBJ2-7
clone size: .
D gene: TRBD2
V gene: TRBV4-2

CDR3 DNA: TGTGCCAGCAGTGAAAGGCTGACAGAGCATGGCTACACCTTC
CDR3 protein: CASSERLTEHGYTF
J gene: TRBJ1-2
clone size: few
D gene: .
V gene: TRBV25-1

CDR3 DNA: TGTGCCAGCAGTCTACTGGGGCTAGATACGCAGTATTTT
CDR3 protein: CASSLLGLDTQYF
J gene: TRBJ2-3
clone size: .
D gene: .
V gene: TRBV6-6

CDR3 DNA: TGTGCCACCGCGGACAGAACCCTCAACTATGGCTACACCTTC
CDR3 protein: CATADRTLNYGYTF
J gene: TRBJ1-2
clone size: .
D gene: .
V gene: TRBV10-3